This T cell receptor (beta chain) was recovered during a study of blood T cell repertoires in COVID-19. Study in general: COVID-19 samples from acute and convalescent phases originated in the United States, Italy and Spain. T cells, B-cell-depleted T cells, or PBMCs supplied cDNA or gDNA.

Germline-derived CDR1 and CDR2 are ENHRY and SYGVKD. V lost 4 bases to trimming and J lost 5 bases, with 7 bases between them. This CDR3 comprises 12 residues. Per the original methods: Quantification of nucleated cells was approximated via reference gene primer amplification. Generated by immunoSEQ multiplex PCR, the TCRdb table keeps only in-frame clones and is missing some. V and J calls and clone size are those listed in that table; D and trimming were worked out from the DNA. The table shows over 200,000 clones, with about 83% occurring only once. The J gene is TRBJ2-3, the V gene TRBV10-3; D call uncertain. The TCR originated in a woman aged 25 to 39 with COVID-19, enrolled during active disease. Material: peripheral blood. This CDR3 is CAISGSVDTQYF. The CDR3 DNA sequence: TGTGCCATCAGTGGGTCCGTAGATACGCAGTATTTT.